A selection of T cell receptor beta chains follows, all from one sample in a study of blood T cell repertoires in COVID-19. The repertoire was sequenced with immunoSEQ multiplex PCR; TCRdb's copy has only in-frame clones and lacks some. The sample shows around 180,000 clones, roughly 80% of them seen only once. What was sequenced was PBMCs or T cells enriched from blood (not recorded which). These receptors were collected from a man aged 45-65 years who had recovered from COVID-19. CDR3s leave out the opening cysteine and the closing phenylalanine or tryptophan. Fields, in order: V gene, D gene, CDR3 protein. A D gene is named only where the DNA matches it firmly.

V: TRBV28; D: .; CDR3: ASSLPQRGYT
V: TRBV7-2; D: .; CDR3: ASSVTGLSSQH
V: TRBV11-2; D: TRBD2; CDR3: ASRGLAGGLSSYEQY
V: TRBV2; D: .; CDR3: ASSYDRSVNQPQH
V: TRBV11-3; D: TRBD2; CDR3: ASSLDSAGYNEQF
V: TRBV7-9; D: TRBD1; CDR3: ASSWDRGMVTEAF
V: TRBV11-2; D: .; CDR3: ASSLTRVGEQY
V: TRBV2; D: TRBD1; CDR3: ASRTGGSNQPQH
V: TRBV29-1; D: .; CDR3: SVEGSTEAF
V: TRBV7-2; D: .; CDR3: ASSLVRWASYSNQPQH
V: TRBV4-2; D: .; CDR3: ASSQGGSAGKLF
V: TRBV2; D: .; CDR3: ASQLQGSYGYT
V: TRBV5-5; D: .; CDR3: ASSVTGVLDGYT
V: TRBV4-3; D: TRBD1; CDR3: ASSQDPPLQGGNQPQH
V: TRBV27; D: TRBD1; CDR3: ASRKGQGGYYEQY
V: TRBV5-4; D: .; CDR3: ASSPGTGHSTEAF
V: TRBV9; D: TRBD2; CDR3: ASSVAPLAGGPGGNTGELF
V: TRBV7-8; D: .; CDR3: ASSVTEDTGKLAF
V: TRBV29-1; D: .; CDR3: SVVSGGFNYGYT
V: TRBV24-1; D: .; CDR3: ATSDPRAPFDQPQH
V: TRBV11-1; D: .; CDR3: ASSSNSPLH
V: TRBV5-1; D: TRBD1; CDR3: ASSGTGAVNTEAF
V: TRBV5-1; D: .; CDR3: ASSSWGQGTNTGELF
V: TRBV15; D: .; CDR3: ATSRDFGGWVNGYT
V: TRBV19; D: TRBD1; CDR3: ASSTTRQGAIY
V: TRBV28; D: .; CDR3: ASSLRRLDRTGELF
V: TRBV13; D: TRBD1; CDR3: ASSLVTTGGLHSGNTIY
V: TRBV19; D: .; CDR3: ASSIAGDGYT